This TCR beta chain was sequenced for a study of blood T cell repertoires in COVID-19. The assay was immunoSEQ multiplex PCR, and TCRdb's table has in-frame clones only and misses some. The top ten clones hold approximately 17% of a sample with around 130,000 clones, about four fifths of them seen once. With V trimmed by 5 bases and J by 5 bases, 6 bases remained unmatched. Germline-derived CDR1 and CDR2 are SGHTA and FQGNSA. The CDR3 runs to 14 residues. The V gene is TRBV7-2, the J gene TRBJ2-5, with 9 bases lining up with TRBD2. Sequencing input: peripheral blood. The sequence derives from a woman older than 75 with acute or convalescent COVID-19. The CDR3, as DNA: TGTGCCAGCAGCCCTCAGCGGGGGGACGAGACCCAGTACTTC. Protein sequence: CASSPQRGDETQYF.